This T cell receptor (beta chain) was obtained from a study of T cell clusters in autoimmune cytopenias. CDR3 length: 12 amino acids. In germline, CDR1 is ENHRY, CDR2 SYGVKD. Multiplex touch-down PCR amplified TRB using TRB-A and TRB-B pools in one tube. TCRdb re-called the multiplex PCR reads and gives one entry per CDR3 protein, without DNA. Its table records a few thousand distinct CDR3 sequences. Roughly 38,000 genome equivalents of blood DNA were amplified for TRB. The sample was peripheral blood. This sequence was found in a human donor with an autoimmune cytopenia or autoimmune hepatitis (not recorded which). This chain joins TRBV10-3 and TRBJ2-1; TCRdb's D call, TRBD2, is unchecked because there is no DNA. Here the CDR3 reads CAISEQALEEFF.